Presented here are 10 T cell receptor beta chains from one specimen sequenced in a study of post-analysis software for immune sequencing data. General study results and limits: TRBV5-6, TRBV5-1 and TRBV20-1 were among four or five TRBV segments more frequent in patients than controls.

Sequencing libraries made from TCR beta cDNA carried unique molecular identifiers. One entry per CDR3 protein, called by TCRdb with MiXCR from the PCR reads. The table records 450,000 to 650,000 distinct CDR3 sequences, 44% of them present only once. No antigen has been assigned to these receptors. Sequencing was done on a sample of blood. Source of these receptors: a girl between 10 and 17 years old with multiple sclerosis.

The chain couples TRBV3-1 to TRBJ2-1, with 10 bases aligning to TRBD2. The CDR3 length is 16 residues. In germline, CDR1 is LGHDT, CDR2 YNNKEL (reference sequence). With 5 bases clipped from V and 5 bases from J, the junction kept 9 bases outside the gene matches. Here the CDR3 DNA reads TGTGCCAGCAGCACTAGCACTAGCGGGGACCACAATGAGCAGTTCTTC. Its translation: CASSTSTSGDHNEQFF.

V is TRBV10-1 and J is TRBJ2-1; D is tentatively TRBD1 or TRBD2 (6 bases each). Germline-derived CDR1 and CDR2 are WNHNN and SYGVQD (reference sequence). V was shortened by 2 bases and J by 2 bases, with 10 bases between the two germline ends. The CDR3 is 15 residues long. In DNA form, the CDR3 reads TGCGCCAGCAGTGAGGAGGGGGGACCCTACAATGAGCAGTTCTTC. Its protein is CASSEEGGPYNEQFF.

The chain employs TRBV15 and TRBJ2-3; TRBD2 agrees at 9 bases. The J segment lost 5 bases and the V segment lost 0 bases, leaving 12 bases of the junction unmatched. The CDR3 covers 18 residues. In germline, CDR1 is LNHNV, CDR2 YYDKDF (reference sequence). CDR3 sequence reads: CATSREGGLAGWKDTQYF. The CDR3 DNA reads as TGTGCCACCAGCAGAGAAGGGGGCCTAGCGGGGTGGAAAGATACGCAGTATTTT.

This chain connects TRBV12-3 or TRBV12-4 to TRBJ2-1; D may be TRBD2 (5 bases). V was clipped by 7 bases and J by 4 bases, with 17 bases between them. The CDR3 is 15 residues long. The CDR3 bases are TGTGCCAGCACCATCAGCCCTAGGAGGTACAATGAGCAGTTCTTC. It yields the protein CASTISPRRYNEQFF.

The chain carries TRBV29-1 and TRBJ1-2, with 7 positions matching TRBD1. The V gene's germline CDR1 is SQVTM and CDR2 ANQGSEA. CDR3 size: 15 residues. The V and J ends lost 5 bases and 4 bases, in that order; junction bases with no gene match: 13. The DNA of the CDR3 is TGCAGCGTTTTTTTGGACAGGCCTACCTCCTATGGCTACACCTTC. Translated: CSVFLDRPTSYGYTF.

This chain uses TRBV29-1 with TRBJ1-2; D gene unclear. Per the germline V gene, CDR1 is SQVTM and CDR2 is ANQGSEA. The CDR3 has 11 amino acids. Deletions cut 2 bases from V and 6 bases from J, with 7 bases between. The CDR3 loop reads CSVERENGYTF. In DNA, the CDR3 is TGCAGCGTTGAAAGAGAAAATGGCTACACCTTC.

The J gene is TRBJ1-6, the V gene TRBV4-1, with D tentatively TRBD1 (5 bases). This CDR3 is built from 13 residues. The ends were cut back, 5 bases at V and 8 bases at J, with 10 bases in the middle. Per the germline V gene, CDR1 is MGHRA and CDR2 is YSYEKL. CDR3 nucleotides: TGCGCCAGCAGCGACAGAAGGGATTCACCCCTCCACTTT. Translation: CASSDRRDSPLHF.

In this sample, this clonotype turned up a few times. This rearrangement joins TRBV4-1 to TRBJ2-1; D gene ambiguous. Trimming left V 3 bases short and J 7 bases short, with 13 bases between. This CDR3 spans 14 amino acids. Germline V gives CDR1 MGHRA, CDR2 YSYEKL. The CDR3 sequence is CASSQDWGRNEQFF. The CDR3 DNA is TGCGCCAGCAGCCAGGATTGGGGAAGGAATGAGCAGTTCTTC.

The V and J genes are TRBV3-1 and TRBJ2-3; 8 nucleotides agree with TRBD2. The CDR3 consists of 15 residues. Losses at the gene ends were 4 bases for V and 1 base for J; bases not matched to a gene: 4. Germline lookup yields CDR1 LGHDT and CDR2 YNNKEL (reference sequence). The CDR3 bases are TGTGCCAGCAGCCTTTCGGGAGGGGGCACAGATACGCAGTATTTT. This translates into CASSLSGGGTDTQYF.

This clonotype was counted only a few times. J is TRBJ1-5 and V is TRBV6-5; D is unclear. Trimming removed 0 bases at V and 4 bases at J, with 4 bases between. Germline lookup yields CDR1 MNHEY and CDR2 SVGAGI. The CDR3 runs to 13 residues. This CDR3 is CASSYSTNQPQHF. Here the CDR3 DNA reads TGTGCCAGCAGTTACTCAACGAATCAGCCCCAGCATTTT.